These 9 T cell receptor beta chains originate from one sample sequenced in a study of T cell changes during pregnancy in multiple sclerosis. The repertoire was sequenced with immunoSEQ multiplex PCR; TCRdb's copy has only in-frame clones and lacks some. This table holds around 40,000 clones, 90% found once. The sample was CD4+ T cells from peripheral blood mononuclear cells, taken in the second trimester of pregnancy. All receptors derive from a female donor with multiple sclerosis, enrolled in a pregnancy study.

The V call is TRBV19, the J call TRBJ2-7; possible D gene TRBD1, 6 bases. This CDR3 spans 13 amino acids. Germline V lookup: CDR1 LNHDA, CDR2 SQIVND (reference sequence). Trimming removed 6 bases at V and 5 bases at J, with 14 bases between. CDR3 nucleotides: TGTGCCAGTAGACAGGGTGTAAGAAACGAGCAGTACTTC. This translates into CASRQGVRNEQYF.

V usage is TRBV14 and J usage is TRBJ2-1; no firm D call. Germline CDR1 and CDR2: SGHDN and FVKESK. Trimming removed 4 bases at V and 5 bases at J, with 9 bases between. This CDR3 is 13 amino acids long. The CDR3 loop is CASSPLRHNEQFF. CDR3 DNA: TGTGCCAGCAGCCCGTTGCGCCACAATGAGCAGTTCTTC.

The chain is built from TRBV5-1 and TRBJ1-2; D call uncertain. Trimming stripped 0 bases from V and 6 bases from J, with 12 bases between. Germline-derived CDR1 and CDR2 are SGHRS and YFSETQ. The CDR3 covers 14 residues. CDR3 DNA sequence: TGCGCCAGCAGCTTGGGCGAGCCTTTTCATGGCTACACCTTC. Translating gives CASSLGEPFHGYTF. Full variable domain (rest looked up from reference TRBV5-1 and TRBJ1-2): KAGVTQTPRYLIKTRGQQVTLSCSPISGHRSVSWYQQTPGQGLQFLFEYFSETQRNKGNFPGRFSGRQFSNSRSEMNVSTLELGDSALYLCASSLGEPFHGYTFGSGTRLTVV.

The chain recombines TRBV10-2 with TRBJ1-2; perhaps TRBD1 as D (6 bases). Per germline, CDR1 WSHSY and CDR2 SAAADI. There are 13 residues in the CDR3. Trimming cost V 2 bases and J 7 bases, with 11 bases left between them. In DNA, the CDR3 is TGCGCCAGCAGTGAGATACAGGGAAGTGGCTACACCTTC. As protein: CASSEIQGSGYTF.

The CDR3 DNA reads as TGTGCCAGCAGCTTAGGCGTATTGCGAGCGGAGACCCAGTACTTC. Encoded protein: CASSLGVLRAETQYF. This rearrangement joins TRBV13 to TRBJ2-5; no definite D call. This CDR3 has 15 residues. Germline CDR1 PRHDT, CDR2 FYEKMQ (reference sequence). The V and J ends lost 0 bases and 5 bases respectively, with 13 bases between them.

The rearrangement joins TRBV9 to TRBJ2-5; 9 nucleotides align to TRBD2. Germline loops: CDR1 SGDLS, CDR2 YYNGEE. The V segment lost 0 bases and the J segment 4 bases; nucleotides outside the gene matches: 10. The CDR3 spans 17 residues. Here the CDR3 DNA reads TGTGCCAGCAGCGTAGGAGCTAGCGGGAATAGTTTAGAGACCCAGTACTTC. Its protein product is CASSVGASGNSLETQYF.

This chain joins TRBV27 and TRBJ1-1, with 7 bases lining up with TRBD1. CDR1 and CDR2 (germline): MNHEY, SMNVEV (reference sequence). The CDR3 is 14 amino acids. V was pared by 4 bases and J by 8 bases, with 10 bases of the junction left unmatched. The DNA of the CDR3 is TGTGCCAGCAGTTCTAAAGGGGGCAGGGGGGAAGCTTTCTTT. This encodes CASSSKGGRGEAFF.

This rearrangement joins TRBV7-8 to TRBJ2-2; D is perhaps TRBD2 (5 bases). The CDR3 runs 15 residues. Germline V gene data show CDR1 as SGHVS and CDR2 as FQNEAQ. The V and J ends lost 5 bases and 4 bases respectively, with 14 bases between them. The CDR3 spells CASSPMEVLTGELFF. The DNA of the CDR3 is TGTGCCAGCAGCCCGATGGAGGTACTCACCGGGGAGCTGTTTTTT.

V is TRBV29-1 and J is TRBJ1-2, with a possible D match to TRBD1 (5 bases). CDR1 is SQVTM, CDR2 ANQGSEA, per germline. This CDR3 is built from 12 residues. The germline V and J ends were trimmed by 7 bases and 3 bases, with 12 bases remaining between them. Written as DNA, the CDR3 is TGCAGCGACGGGGGGGGTGACTATGGCTACACCTTC. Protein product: CSDGGGDYGYTF. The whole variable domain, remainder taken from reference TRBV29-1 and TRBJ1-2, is SAVISQKPSRDICQRGTSLTIQCQVDSQVTMMFWYRQQPGQSLTLIATANQGSEATYESGFVIDKFPISRPNLTFSTLTVSNMSPEDSSIYLCSDGGGDYGYTFGSGTRLTVV.